A selection of T cell receptor beta chains follows, all from one sample in a study of blood T cell repertoires in COVID-19. TCRdb's copy holds only in-frame clones and misses some; the assay was immunoSEQ multiplex PCR. The repertoire holds 45,000 to 55,000 clones, with almost 80% as singletons. Sequenced: PBMCs or T cells enriched from blood (not recorded which). The receptors stem from a woman in her 50s with acute COVID-19. CDR3s leave out the opening cysteine and the closing phenylalanine or tryptophan.

CDR3 length: 12; J gene: TRBJ2-7; V gene: TRBV5-1; CDR3 protein: ASRGGQGSYEQY
CDR3 length: 12; J gene: TRBJ1-1; V gene: TRBV6-1; CDR3 protein: ASSEDGGEAEAF
CDR3 length: 14; J gene: TRBJ2-7; V gene: TRBV11-3; CDR3 protein: ASSLERGGSVYEQY
CDR3 length: 11; J gene: TRBJ1-1; V gene: TRBV3-1/TRBV3-2; CDR3 protein: ASSQNRGAEAF
CDR3 length: 13; J gene: TRBJ1-3; V gene: TRBV6-5; CDR3 protein: ASSSRTGTGNTIY
CDR3 length: 13; J gene: TRBJ1-5; V gene: TRBV30; CDR3 protein: AWSLWGGQGQPQH
CDR3 length: 12; J gene: TRBJ2-3; V gene: TRBV7-2; CDR3 protein: ASRLAGGPDTQY
CDR3 length: 11; J gene: TRBJ2-5; V gene: TRBV28; CDR3 protein: ASSSPNQETQY
CDR3 length: 13; J gene: TRBJ2-2; V gene: TRBV9; CDR3 protein: ASSPTSERGGELF
CDR3 length: 13; J gene: TRBJ1-2; V gene: TRBV4-1; CDR3 protein: ASSQGQGGVYGYT
CDR3 length: 12; J gene: TRBJ2-7; V gene: TRBV5-1; CDR3 protein: ASSLDSLSYEQY
CDR3 length: 11; J gene: TRBJ1-1; V gene: TRBV2; CDR3 protein: ASNGQGYTEAF
CDR3 length: 14; J gene: TRBJ2-7; V gene: TRBV28; CDR3 protein: ASSLTHIAGGGEQY
CDR3 length: 15; J gene: TRBJ1-5; V gene: TRBV21-1; CDR3 protein: ASSSLPGTGINQPQH
CDR3 length: 13; J gene: TRBJ1-2; V gene: TRBV6-1; CDR3 protein: ASSSPTTGSDGYT
CDR3 length: 13; J gene: TRBJ1-6; V gene: TRBV6-2/TRBV6-3; CDR3 protein: ASSYSGGWNSPLH
CDR3 length: 13; J gene: TRBJ1-3; V gene: TRBV18; CDR3 protein: ASSPTGAGGNTIY
CDR3 length: 16; J gene: TRBJ2-3; V gene: TRBV4-1; CDR3 protein: ASSQAMNFDGPPDTQY
CDR3 length: 12; J gene: TRBJ2-1; V gene: TRBV7-2; CDR3 protein: ASSFRTGGDEQF
CDR3 length: 13; J gene: TRBJ1-5; V gene: TRBV30; CDR3 protein: AWSVAGSLNQPQH
CDR3 length: 11; J gene: TRBJ1-4; V gene: TRBV11-2; CDR3 protein: ASSSGDGEKLF
CDR3 length: 12; J gene: TRBJ2-1; V gene: TRBV11-2; CDR3 protein: ASSLTGGYNEQF
CDR3 length: 11; J gene: TRBJ1-1; V gene: TRBV27; CDR3 protein: ASSNRGNTEAF
CDR3 length: 16; J gene: TRBJ1-2; V gene: TRBV23-1; CDR3 protein: ASSHSGRYPPRDYGYT
CDR3 length: 12; J gene: TRBJ1-2; V gene: TRBV11-3; CDR3 protein: ASSPDTFNYGYT
CDR3 length: 13; J gene: TRBJ1-4; V gene: TRBV29-1; CDR3 protein: SVTSGTASNEKLF
CDR3 length: 13; J gene: TRBJ1-6; V gene: TRBV28; CDR3 protein: ASSPPDRVGSPLH
CDR3 length: 11; J gene: TRBJ2-5; V gene: TRBV12-5; CDR3 protein: ASGPGTGQTQY
CDR3 length: 11; J gene: TRBJ1-2; V gene: TRBV11-2; CDR3 protein: ASSLGRDYGYT
CDR3 length: 11; J gene: TRBJ2-3; V gene: TRBV7-9; CDR3 protein: ASSSAGDDTQY
CDR3 length: 12; J gene: TRBJ2-1; V gene: TRBV7-9; CDR3 protein: ASSLRTRDNEQF
CDR3 length: 13; J gene: TRBJ1-4; V gene: TRBV10-3; CDR3 protein: ATKGDTTTNEKLF
CDR3 length: 13; J gene: TRBJ1-2; V gene: TRBV5-1; CDR3 protein: ASSFVVGQAGGYT
CDR3 length: 13; J gene: TRBJ2-1; V gene: TRBV5-8; CDR3 protein: ASSLGLAGANEQF
CDR3 length: 8; J gene: TRBJ1-5; V gene: TRBV19; CDR3 protein: ASSPGPQH
CDR3 length: 9; J gene: TRBJ2-7; V gene: TRBV30; CDR3 protein: ASQTNYEQY
CDR3 length: 12; J gene: TRBJ2-7; V gene: TRBV5-8; CDR3 protein: ASSIGHRDYEQY
CDR3 length: 13; J gene: TRBJ1-2; V gene: TRBV28; CDR3 protein: ASSPTRRYYYGYT
CDR3 length: 9; J gene: TRBJ1-6; V gene: TRBV30; CDR3 protein: AWSRASPLH
CDR3 length: 14; J gene: TRBJ2-1; V gene: TRBV20-1; CDR3 protein: SASDYRKGSYNEQF
CDR3 length: 14; J gene: TRBJ2-7; V gene: TRBV3-1/TRBV3-2; CDR3 protein: ASSPKGGQGDYEQY
CDR3 length: 13; J gene: TRBJ2-1; V gene: TRBV9; CDR3 protein: ASSAQGSSYNEQF
CDR3 length: 12; J gene: TRBJ2-6; V gene: TRBV5-1; CDR3 protein: ASSLTAGANVLT